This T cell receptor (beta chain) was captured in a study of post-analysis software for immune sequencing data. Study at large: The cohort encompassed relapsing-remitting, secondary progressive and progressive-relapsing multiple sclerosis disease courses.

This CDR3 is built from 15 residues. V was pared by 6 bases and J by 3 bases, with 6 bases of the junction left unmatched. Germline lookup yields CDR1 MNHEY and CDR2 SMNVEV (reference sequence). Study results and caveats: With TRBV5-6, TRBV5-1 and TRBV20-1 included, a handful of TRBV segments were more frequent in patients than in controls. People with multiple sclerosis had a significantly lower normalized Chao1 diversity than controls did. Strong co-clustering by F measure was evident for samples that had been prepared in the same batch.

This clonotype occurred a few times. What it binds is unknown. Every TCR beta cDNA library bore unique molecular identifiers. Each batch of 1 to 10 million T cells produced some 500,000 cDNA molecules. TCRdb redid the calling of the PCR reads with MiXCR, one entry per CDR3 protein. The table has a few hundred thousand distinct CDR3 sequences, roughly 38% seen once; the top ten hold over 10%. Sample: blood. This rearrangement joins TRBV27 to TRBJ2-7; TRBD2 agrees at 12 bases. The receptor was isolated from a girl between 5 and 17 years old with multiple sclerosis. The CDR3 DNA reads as TGTGCCAGCAGCCCCCTACTAGCGGGGGGCTACGAGCAGTACTTC. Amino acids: CASSPLLAGGYEQYF.